These 26 T cell receptor beta chains came from one sample sequenced in a study of cytomegalovirus exposure and HLA in healthy donors. PCR primers comprised 60 Vbeta and 13 Jbeta primers. The method was immunoSEQ multiplex PCR; TCRdb's version includes in-frame clones alone and lacks a portion of them. The sample consists of some 190,000 clones, around 80% of them appearing once. Material: PBMCs. The receptors were sampled from a man younger than 30 in good health and CMV-seronegative.

The V gene is TRBV15, the J gene TRBJ2-7; unclear D gene. This CDR3 spans 14 amino acids. The V gene's germline CDR1 is LNHNV and CDR2 YYDKDF (reference sequence). V shed 3 bases and J shed 3 bases, with 12 bases lying between them. CDR3 sequence: CATSSSGSIYEQYF. CDR3 DNA: TGTGCCACCAGCAGCTCCGGGTCCATCTACGAGCAGTACTTC.

The chain links TRBV15 to TRBJ1-1; possibly TRBD1 for D (6 bases). The CDR3 spans 18 residues. Per germline, CDR1 LNHNV and CDR2 YYDKDF (reference sequence). Deletions cut 0 bases from V and 3 bases from J, with 20 bases between. This chain's CDR3 is CATSRDLRGGNGYTEAFF. As DNA, the CDR3 is TGTGCCACCAGCAGAGATCTTAGAGGGGGTAATGGGTACACTGAAGCTTTCTTT.

The chain has TRBV5-1 and TRBJ2-2, with D tentatively TRBD1 (5 bases). Trimming took off 0 bases at V and 5 bases at J, with 11 bases between the two ends. The length of the CDR3 is 15 residues. Germline CDR1 is SGHRS and CDR2 is YFSETQ. This CDR3 reads CASSLAVTDTGELFF. The CDR3 bases are TGCGCCAGCAGCTTGGCCGTGACAGATACCGGGGAGCTGTTTTTT.

This sequence joins TRBV11-1 and TRBJ2-1, with TRBD2 matching 9 bases. CDR1 and CDR2 from the germline V gene are SGHAT and FQDESV (reference sequence). The CDR3 spans 15 residues. V dropped 5 bases and J dropped 8; count of bases not matched to a gene: 10. The CDR3 region is CASSRREGRFDEQFF. The DNA of the CDR3 is TGTGCCAGCAGCCGGCGGGAGGGCCGATTCGATGAGCAGTTCTTC.

The chain uses TRBV2 and TRBJ2-5, with D perhaps TRBD1 (5 bases). The J call may be faulty, since TRBJ2-7 better matches the DNA end. Germline loops: CDR1 SNHLY, CDR2 FYNNEI. The CDR3 contains 14 residues. The CDR3 coding sequence is TGTGCCAGCAGTGAAATCAGGGCGGCCTACGAGCAGTACTTC. This encodes CASSEIRAAYEQYF.

CDR3 coding DNA: TGTGCTAGTGGTTTGGGACAGGCTTTTAATTCACCCCTCCACTTT. This sequence encodes CASGLGQAFNSPLHF. The chain carries TRBV12-5 and TRBJ1-6; TRBD1 might be the D (6 bases). The CDR3 length is 15 residues. From germline, CDR1 is LGHNT and CDR2 FRNRAP. The V end was cut by 1 base, the J end by 6 bases, with 10 bases between.

Of note for this clone: A junction boundary mismatches the germline segment, possibly from a read error. This chain uses TRBV7-9 with TRBJ1-1; D remains unclear. Germline CDR1 is SEHNR and CDR2 is FQNEAQ (reference sequence). This CDR3 region has 12 residues. CDR3 sequence reads: CSSSTHRGEAFF. The CDR3 DNA reads TGTTCCAGCAGCACTCACCGAGGCGAAGCTTTCTTT.

The chain joins TRBV28 to TRBJ2-5; D is uncertain. The CDR3 contains 12 residues. CDR1 MDHEN and CDR2 SYDVKM come from the germline V gene. Trimming took 6 bases from V and 7 from J, leaving 12 bases between them. The CDR3 spells CASRTAPGTQYF. The CDR3, as DNA: TGTGCCAGCAGGACGGCCCCGGGGACCCAGTACTTC. The full variable domain, with the rest looked up from reference TRBV28 and TRBJ2-5, is DVKVTQSSRYLVKRTGEKVFLECVQDMDHENMFWYRQDPGLGLRLIYFSYDVKMKEKGDIPEGYSVSREKKERFSLILESASTNQTSMYLCASRTAPGTQYFGPGTRLLVL.

The chain is built from TRBV13 and TRBJ2-7; weak D call: TRBD2 (6 bases). Trimming pared 2 bases from V and 6 bases from J, leaving 14 bases between. From germline, CDR1 is PRHDT and CDR2 FYEKMQ (reference sequence). The CDR3 runs to 14 residues. The CDR3 sequence is CASSLTGGLGEQYF. The CDR3 DNA is TGTGCCAGCAGCTTAACCGGGGGACTGGGCGAGCAGTACTTC.

This clone appeared a few times. At one end the junction does not follow the germline gene, possibly because of a read error. This chain joins TRBV7-7 and TRBJ1-6; 8 nucleotides line up with TRBD1. The germline gives CDR1 SSHAT, CDR2 FNYEAQ (reference sequence). The CDR3 runs to 17 residues. CDR3 region: CASSLGDRSSYNSPLHF. CDR3 in DNA: TGTGCTAGCAGCTTAGGGGACAGGAGCTCCTATAATTCACCCCTCCACTTT.

The V and J genes are TRBV7-8 and TRBJ2-5, with 13 bases aligning to TRBD2. Germline CDR1 is SGHVS and CDR2 is FQNEAQ. The trim removed 2 bases at V and 3 bases at J, leaving 9 bases unmatched. CDR3 length equals 18 residues. Here the CDR3 reads CASSLRRGLAGLKETQYF. CDR3 DNA sequence: TGTGCCAGCAGCTTAAGGCGGGGACTAGCGGGATTAAAAGAGACCCAGTACTTC.

The CDR3 coding sequence is TGTGCCAGCAGTTACCGGCGGGAGGGATACAATGAGCAGTTCTTC. Its protein product is CASSYRREGYNEQFF. The rearrangement links TRBV6-6 to TRBJ2-1; TRBD2 matches at 9 bases. The CDR3 contains 15 residues. With 2 bases clipped from V and 4 bases from J, the junction kept 3 bases outside the gene matches. Germline V lookup: CDR1 MNHNY, CDR2 SVGAGI (reference sequence).

The gene calls are TRBV5-1 and TRBJ2-1, with no clear D. The CDR3 spans 14 residues. Per the germline V gene, CDR1 is SGHRS and CDR2 is YFSETQ. Trimming pared 0 bases from V and 8 bases from J, leaving 12 bases between. The CDR3 protein is CASSLEGRMHEQFF. The CDR3 region has the DNA TGCGCCAGCAGCTTGGAAGGCAGGATGCATGAGCAGTTCTTC.

The rearrangement uses TRBV9 and TRBJ1-2; D is possibly TRBD1 (6 bases). The CDR3 sequence is 14 residues long. Trimming took off 0 bases at V and 1 base at J, with 7 bases between the two ends. Germline assignment: CDR1 SGDLS and CDR2 YYNGEE. As DNA, the CDR3 is TGTGCCAGCAGCGTAGCGGACAGTAACTATGGCTACACCTTC. This gives the protein CASSVADSNYGYTF.

This rearrangement joins TRBV7-9 to TRBJ2-1; 7 nucleotides agree with TRBD2. Germline V gene sequence: CDR1 SEHNR, CDR2 FQNEAQ (reference sequence). V lost 5 bases, J lost 2 bases, and 6 bases stayed unmatched. This CDR3 comprises 15 residues. CDR3 amino acids: CASSRRLATYNEQFF. CDR3 DNA sequence: TGTGCCAGCAGCCGCAGACTAGCTACCTACAATGAGCAGTTCTTC.

The chain couples TRBV11-2 to TRBJ2-5, with TRBD1 matching over 9 bases. The J call may be wrong; the DNA end is better matched by TRBJ2-7. Germline CDR1 is SGHAT and CDR2 is FQNNGV. CDR3 size: 16 residues. The CDR3 region is CASSPRVGTGSYEQYF. CDR3 nucleotides: TGTGCCAGCAGCCCTAGGGTTGGGACAGGGAGCTACGAGCAGTACTTC.

The chain employs TRBV9 and TRBJ2-5, with 15 bases lining up with TRBD2. CDR3 length equals 17 residues. Trimming cost V 3 bases and J 5 bases; bases outside gene matches: 8. The V gene's germline CDR1 is SGDLS and CDR2 YYNGEE. Here the CDR3 reads CASSAGLAGGPQETQYF. CDR3 coding DNA: TGTGCCAGCAGCGCAGGACTAGCGGGAGGGCCTCAGGAGACCCAGTACTTC. The whole variable domain, remainder taken from reference TRBV9 and TRBJ2-5, is DSGVTQTPKHLITATGQRVTLRCSPRSGDLSVYWYQQSLDQGLQFLIQYYNGEERAKGNILERFSAQQFPDLHSELNLSSLELGDSALYFCASSAGLAGGPQETQYFGPGTRLLVL.

The table lists this clone with a count of one. The chain uses TRBV28 and TRBJ1-5, with 8 bases that match TRBD1. Germline V gene lookup returns CDR1 MDHEN and CDR2 SYDVKM. V dropped 5 bases and J dropped 5; count of bases not matched to a gene: 5. The CDR3 covers 14 residues. Written as DNA, the CDR3 is TGTGCCAGCAGTCTAGACAGGGGATATCAGCCCCAGCATTTT. As protein: CASSLDRGYQPQHF.

The rearrangement joins TRBV6-5 to TRBJ2-7, with a possible D match to TRBD1 (5 bases). The CDR3 has 15 amino acids. The V gene lost 0 bases and the J gene lost 2 bases, with 11 bases spanning the gap. Germline-derived CDR1 and CDR2 are MNHEY and SVGAGI. The CDR3: CASSYSLTAAYEQYF. The CDR3 DNA follows: TGTGCCAGCAGTTACTCCTTGACAGCAGCCTACGAGCAGTACTTC.

V gene TRBV15 combines with J gene TRBJ2-5, with TRBD2 matching 8 bases. Matching the DNA end better, TRBJ2-7 makes the J call doubtful. The CDR3 has 15 amino acids. The germline CDR1 and CDR2 sequences are LNHNV and YYDKDF (reference sequence). The CDR3 DNA follows: TGTGCCACCAGCAGAGATGGGGGCGGGGGGCTCGAGCAGTACTTC. Translating it yields CATSRDGGGGLEQYF.

V is TRBV5-6 and J is TRBJ1-5; no definite D call. The CDR3 length is 14 residues. The germline V gene has CDR1 SGHDT and CDR2 YYEEEE. V gave up 4 bases and J gave up 3 bases, with 11 bases separating them. Here the CDR3 reads CASSRRENNQPQHF. In nucleotides, the CDR3 is TGTGCCAGCAGCCGGCGGGAGAACAATCAGCCCCAGCATTTT.

There are many counts of this clone. This rearrangement joins TRBV6-1 to TRBJ2-1; 10 bases agree with TRBD1. CDR3 length equals 14 residues. Germline trimming cut 1 base from V and 6 bases from J; bases unmatched to any gene: 0. Germline values: CDR1 MNHNS, CDR2 SASEGT. This CDR3 reads CASSEGTGGNEQFF. In DNA, the CDR3 is TGTGCCAGCAGTGAAGGGACAGGGGGCAATGAGCAGTTCTTC.

This sequence joins TRBV2 and TRBJ1-4; 7 bases agree with TRBD1. CDR1 SNHLY and CDR2 FYNNEI come from the germline V gene. The trim removed 10 bases at V and 4 bases at J, leaving 6 bases unmatched. This CDR3 is 13 amino acids long. The CDR3 DNA follows: TGTGCCACCTCAGGGACAGATAATGAAAAACTGTTTTTT. This encodes CATSGTDNEKLFF.

The V and J genes are TRBV9 and TRBJ2-3; a possible D gene is TRBD2 (6 bases). The CDR3 consists of 15 residues. Germline CDR1 and CDR2: SGDLS and YYNGEE. The V end was cut by 4 bases, the J end by 1 base, with 13 bases between. The CDR3 DNA is TGTGCCAGCAGCCCGCGGGGCGCGGGCACAGATACGCAGTATTTT. Translated, it gives CASSPRGAGTDTQYF.

The chain is built from TRBV11-3 and TRBJ1-1; 7 bases are shared with TRBD1. The CDR3 sequence is 14 residues long. The ends lost 5 bases at V and 4 bases at J; junction bases unmatched: 7. The V gene's germline CDR1 is SGHNT and CDR2 YENEEA. CDR3 nucleotide sequence: TGTGCCAGCAGCCCAGGGGGTTTGGGCACTGAAGCTTTCTTT. This gives the protein CASSPGGLGTEAFF.

The V and J genes are TRBV7-3 and TRBJ2-7; 10 nucleotides match TRBD2. V lost 1 base, J lost 4 bases, and 4 bases stayed unmatched. CDR1 SGHTA and CDR2 FQGTGA come from the germline V gene. The CDR3 runs 15 residues. CDR3 protein: CASSLIAGGVYEQYF. The CDR3 DNA is TGTGCCAGCAGCTTAATAGCGGGAGGCGTGTACGAGCAGTACTTC.